Each of the 20 T cell receptor beta chains below was sequenced from the same sample in a study of CD8 T cells in Susac syndrome. An amount of RNA that ranged from roughly 0.5 to 1 ug was reverse transcribed with random hexamers. TCRdb re-derived calls from the immunoSEQ multiplex PCR reads in MiXCR, one entry per CDR3 protein. Of under 200,000 distinct CDR3 sequences in the sample, 85% to 95% are singletons; the top ten hold around 0.15%. Sequenced: CD8+ T cells from PBMCs. The origin of the receptors is a human donor with multiple sclerosis.

This chain connects TRBV27 to TRBJ1-1, with D maybe TRBD1 (5 bases). Germline V gives CDR1 MNHEY, CDR2 SMNVEV (reference sequence). The V and J ends lost 3 bases and 0 bases respectively, with 11 bases between them. CDR3 size: 15 residues. CDR3 coding DNA: TGTGCCAGCAGTTTGAGGGGTCGGATGAACACTGAAGCTTTCTTT. It encodes CASSLRGRMNTEAFF.

The chain links TRBV3-1 to TRBJ2-7; D is perhaps TRBD1 or TRBD2 (5 bases each). This CDR3 comprises 17 residues. Germline CDR1 and CDR2: LGHDT and YNNKEL (reference sequence). The V end was cut by 5 bases, the J end by 3 bases, with 23 bases between. The CDR3 sequence: CASSGRDAGSSSYEQYF. CDR3 DNA: TGTGCCAGCAGCGGCCGGGACGCAGGTAGCTCGAGCTACGAGCAGTACTTC.

On this clonotype itself: The germline gene is not matched at one end of the junction; a read error may be the cause. The rearrangement joins TRBV6-5 to TRBJ1-1; no clear D. The CDR3 spans 13 residues. Germline values: CDR1 MNHEY, CDR2 SVGAGI. CDR3 in DNA: TGTGCCAGCAGGTACTCCCGCGCTACTGAAGCTTTCTTT. Its protein product is CASRYSRATEAFF.

This chain uses TRBV9 with TRBJ2-3; D uncertain. The CDR3 is 14 residues long. Germline-derived CDR1 and CDR2 are SGDLS and YYNGEE. Trimming left V 1 base short and J 3 bases short, with 9 bases between. CDR3 region: CASSVLGVTDTQYF. The CDR3 nucleotides are TGTGCCAGCAGCGTATTGGGTGTGACAGATACGCAGTATTTT.

The V and J genes are TRBV5-1 and TRBJ2-1; tentative D call: TRBD2 (5 bases). The germline gives CDR1 SGHRS, CDR2 YFSETQ. The CDR3 spans 17 residues. The germline V and J ends were trimmed by 1 base and 0 bases, with 14 bases remaining between them. CDR3 sequence reads: CASSLSYPGISYNEQFF. CDR3 DNA: TGCGCCAGCAGCTTGAGTTATCCGGGGATCTCCTACAATGAGCAGTTCTTC.

The V gene is TRBV14, the J gene TRBJ1-1; D not certain. The germline V gene has CDR1 SGHDN and CDR2 FVKESK. V lost 6 bases to trimming and J lost 2 bases, with 4 bases between them. The CDR3 spans 11 residues. This chain's CDR3 is CASRGNTEAFF. The CDR3 nucleotides are TGTGCCAGCAGAGGTAACACTGAAGCTTTCTTT.

This clonotype was observed a single time. The V call is TRBV9, the J call TRBJ1-1; 9 bases agree with TRBD1. The ends lost 3 bases at V and 4 bases at J; junction bases unmatched: 10. The CDR3 sequence is 16 residues long. Germline V CDR1 and CDR2: SGDLS, YYNGEE. CDR3 protein: CASSAHRKQGATEAFF. DNA of the CDR3: TGTGCCAGCAGCGCTCATCGAAAACAGGGGGCCACTGAAGCTTTCTTT.

V is TRBV12-3 or TRBV12-4 and J is TRBJ2-1; 10 nucleotides line up with TRBD2. Losses at the gene ends were 5 bases for V and 0 bases for J; bases not matched to a gene: 4. The CDR3 is 16 residues long. CDR3 sequence (DNA): TGTGCCAGCAGTCACGGACTAGCGGACTCCTACAATGAGCAGTTCTTC. It encodes CASSHGLADSYNEQFF.

The chain carries TRBV20-1 and TRBJ1-2; D is possibly TRBD1 (6 bases). V lost 5 bases, J lost 4 bases, and 14 bases lay in between. The length of the CDR3 is 13 residues. Germline CDR1 DFQATT, CDR2 SNEGSKA (reference sequence). CDR3 sequence: CSAYPRTAYGYTF. The CDR3, as DNA: TGCAGTGCTTACCCAAGGACAGCCTATGGCTACACCTTC.

The rearrangement joins TRBV19 to TRBJ1-2; 12 bases are a match to TRBD1. With 6 bases clipped from V and 8 bases from J, the junction kept 19 bases outside the gene matches. CDR3 length: 18 amino acids. Germline loops: CDR1 LNHDA, CDR2 SQIVND (reference sequence). CDR3 sequence (DNA): TGTGCCAGTAGGCCGGGACAGGGGGCCTCGAGCGGAGTGCCCGGCTACACCTTC. Translated: CASRPGQGASSGVPGYTF.

This clonotype has more than one count but fewer than ten. This chain joins TRBV27 and TRBJ1-2; D ambiguous. The CDR3 covers 13 residues. The germline V gene has CDR1 MNHEY and CDR2 SMNVEV (reference sequence). V lost 5 bases to trimming and J lost 8 bases, with 15 bases between them. The CDR3 nucleotides read TGTGCCAGCAGTCTTGGGCCCGGCGGGGGCTACACCTTC. It encodes CASSLGPGGGYTF.

In this sample, this clonotype turned up once. The V and J genes are TRBV7-8 and TRBJ2-5; D is uncertain. Germline-derived CDR1 and CDR2 are SGHVS and FQNEAQ. The CDR3 totals 16 residues. V was pared by 11 bases and J by 2 bases, with 24 bases between. Written as DNA, the CDR3 is TGTGCCTCCCTGCCCCAGGCGATGTTTGAACAAGAGACCCAGTACTTC. Amino acids: CASLPQAMFEQETQYF. Supplemented by reference TRBV7-8 and TRBJ2-5, the full variable domain reads GAGVSQSPRYKVAKRGQDVALRCDPISGHVSLFWYQQALGQGPEFLTYFQNEAQLDKSGLPSDRFFAERPEGSVSTLKIQRTQQEDSAVYLCASLPQAMFEQETQYFGPGTRLLVL.

The chain links TRBV2 to TRBJ2-2; no firm D call. V lost 7 bases, J lost 0 bases, and 12 bases lay in between. Germline CDR1 reads SNHLY; CDR2 reads FYNNEI. The CDR3 runs 15 residues. In nucleotides, the CDR3 is TGTGCCAGCACGGGTCCAGCTACGAACACCGGGGAGCTGTTTTTT. Amino acid sequence: CASTGPATNTGELFF. Filled out from reference TRBV2 and TRBJ2-2, the complete variable domain reads EPEVTQTPSHQVTQMGQEVILRCVPISNHLYFYWYRQILGQKVEFLVSFYNNEISEKSEIFDDQFSVERPDGSNFTLKIRSTKLEDSAMYFCASTGPATNTGELFFGEGSRLTVL.

The chain combines TRBV5-1 with TRBJ2-4; D remains ambiguous. Germline CDR1 and CDR2: SGHRS and YFSETQ. CDR3 size: 16 residues. Trimming removed 4 bases from V and 0 bases from J, with 14 bases in between. The chain's CDR3 is CASSPREPLAKNIQYF. The CDR3 DNA sequence: TGCGCCAGCAGCCCACGAGAGCCCCTAGCCAAAAACATTCAGTACTTC.

The chain employs TRBV11-2 and TRBJ1-1; D unclear. CDR1 and CDR2 from the germline V gene are SGHAT and FQNNGV. V gave up 5 bases and J gave up 1 base, with 11 bases separating them. CDR3 size: 14 residues. The CDR3 spells CASSHTDWNTEAFF. As DNA, the CDR3 is TGTGCCAGCAGCCACACGGACTGGAACACTGAAGCTTTCTTT.

This chain joins TRBV9 and TRBJ2-5; D might be TRBD2 (6 bases). This CDR3 comprises 16 residues. The V and J ends lost 3 bases and 1 base respectively, with 16 bases between them. Germline V lookup: CDR1 SGDLS, CDR2 YYNGEE. This CDR3 is CASSGGATGSQETQYF. Here the CDR3 DNA reads TGTGCCAGCAGCGGAGGGGCAACCGGGAGCCAAGAGACCCAGTACTTC.

The V call is TRBV29-1, the J call TRBJ2-1; D possibly corresponds to TRBD1 (5 bases). The CDR3 covers 13 residues. The V gene lost 4 bases and the J gene lost 6 bases, with 13 bases spanning the gap. Germline-derived CDR1 and CDR2 are SQVTM and ANQGSEA. DNA for the CDR3: TGCAGCGTTGCCGGGCAGGGCCCCAATGAGCAGTTCTTC. Amino acids: CSVAGQGPNEQFF.

The rearrangement links TRBV20-1 to TRBJ2-7, with D perhaps given as TRBD1 or TRBD2 (6 bases each). This CDR3 has 15 residues. The ends were cut back, 1 base at V and 0 bases at J, with 13 bases in the middle. Germline loops: CDR1 DFQATT, CDR2 SNEGSKA (reference sequence). The CDR3 spells CSARVPGASSYEQYF. The CDR3 nucleotides read TGCAGTGCTAGAGTTCCGGGGGCGAGCTCCTACGAGCAGTACTTC.

This chain connects TRBV29-1 to TRBJ2-1; TRBD2 agrees at 11 bases. CDR1 is SQVTM, CDR2 ANQGSEA, per germline. V dropped 4 bases and J dropped 3; count of bases not matched to a gene: 5. This CDR3 spans 15 amino acids. CDR3 DNA sequence: TGCAGCGTTGTATATAGCGGGAGGGACTACAATGAGCAGTTCTTC. Its translation is CSVVYSGRDYNEQFF.

This clonotype was seen only once. The rearrangement links TRBV15 to TRBJ2-1; tentatively, D is TRBD2 (5 bases). V was clipped by 5 bases and J by 8 bases, with 16 bases between them. The CDR3 is 14 residues long. Germline lookup yields CDR1 LNHNV and CDR2 YYDKDF (reference sequence). The CDR3 loop reads CATSGSLGVDEQFF. The CDR3 DNA follows: TGTGCCACCAGCGGGAGCCTAGGAGTCGATGAGCAGTTCTTC.